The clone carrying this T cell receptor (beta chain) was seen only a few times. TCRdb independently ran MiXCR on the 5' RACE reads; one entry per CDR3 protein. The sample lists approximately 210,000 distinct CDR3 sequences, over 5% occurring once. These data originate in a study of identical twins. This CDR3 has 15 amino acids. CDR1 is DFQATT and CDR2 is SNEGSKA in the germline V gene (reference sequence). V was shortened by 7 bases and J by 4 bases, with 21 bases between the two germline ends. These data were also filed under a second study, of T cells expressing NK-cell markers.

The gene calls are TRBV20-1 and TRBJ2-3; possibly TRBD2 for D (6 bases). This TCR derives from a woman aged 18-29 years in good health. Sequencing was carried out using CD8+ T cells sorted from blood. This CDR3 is CSGSGCGDRPDTQYF. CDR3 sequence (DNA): TGCAGTGGTTCGGGGTGCGGGGATCGACCAGATACGCAGTATTTT.